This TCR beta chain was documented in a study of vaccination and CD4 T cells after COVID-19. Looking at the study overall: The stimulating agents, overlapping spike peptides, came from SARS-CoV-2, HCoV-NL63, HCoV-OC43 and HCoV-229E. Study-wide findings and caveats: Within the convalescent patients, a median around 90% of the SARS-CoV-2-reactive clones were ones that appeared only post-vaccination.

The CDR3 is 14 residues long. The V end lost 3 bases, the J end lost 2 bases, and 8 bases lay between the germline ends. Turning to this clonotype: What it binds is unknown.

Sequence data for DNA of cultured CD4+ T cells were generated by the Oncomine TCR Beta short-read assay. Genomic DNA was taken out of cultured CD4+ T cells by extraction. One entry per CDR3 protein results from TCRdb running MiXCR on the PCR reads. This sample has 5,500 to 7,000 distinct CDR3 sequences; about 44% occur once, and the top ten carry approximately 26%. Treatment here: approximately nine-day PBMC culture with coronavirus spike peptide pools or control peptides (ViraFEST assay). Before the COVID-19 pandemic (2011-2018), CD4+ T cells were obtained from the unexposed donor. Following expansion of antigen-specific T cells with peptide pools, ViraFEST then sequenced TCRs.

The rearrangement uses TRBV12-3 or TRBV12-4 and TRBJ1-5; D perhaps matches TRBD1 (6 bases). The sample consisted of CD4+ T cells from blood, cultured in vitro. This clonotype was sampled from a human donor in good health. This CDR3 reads CASSFGGRNQPQHF. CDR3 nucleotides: TGTGCCAGCAGTTTTGGGGGGCGCAATCAGCCCCAGCATTTT.